These 19 T cell receptor beta chains were sequenced from one sample in a study of PD-L1 blockade in urothelial cancer. The time point here: peripheral blood 6 weeks after treatment start. Assay: immunoSEQ multiplex PCR; the TCRdb copy retains only in-frame clones and omits some. This sample has approximately 120,000 clones, with about 83% found just once. Source: PBMCs, taken around atezolizumab (anti-PD-L1) treatment. The receptors derive from a middle-aged man with urothelial cancer.

The chain combines TRBV7-2 with TRBJ1-2; a possible D gene is TRBD1 (6 bases). There are 14 residues in the CDR3. Per the germline V gene, CDR1 is SGHTA and CDR2 is FQGNSA. Between the trimmed V and J ends, which lost 3 bases and 1 base, there was a span of 9 bases. The CDR3 sequence: CASSLYRVNYGYTF. The CDR3 nucleotides read TGTGCCAGCAGCTTGTACAGGGTTAACTATGGCTACACCTTC.

V gene TRBV10-3 combines with J gene TRBJ2-3; the D gene is possibly TRBD1 (6 bases). This CDR3 spans 15 amino acids. Trimming cost V 2 bases and J 0 bases, with 9 bases left between them. Germline CDR1 reads ENHRY; CDR2 reads SYGVKD. CDR3 sequence (DNA): TGTGCCATCAGTGAGGGACAGCAAAGCACAGATACGCAGTATTTT. This gives the protein CAISEGQQSTDTQYF.

The chain combines TRBV5-8 with TRBJ2-1, with 7 positions matching TRBD1. V lost 4 bases and J lost 1; bases outside the gene matches: 2. This CDR3 comprises 14 residues. Germline assignment: CDR1 SGHTS and CDR2 YDEGEE. The CDR3: CASSPRGSYNEQFF. The CDR3 region has the DNA TGTGCCAGCAGCCCCAGGGGGTCCTACAATGAGCAGTTCTTC.

This chain links TRBV18 with TRBJ2-6, with D hard to call. CDR3 length: 15 amino acids. CDR1 and CDR2 (germline): KGHSH, LQKENI. V dropped 3 bases and J dropped 1 base, with 7 bases sitting between them. The DNA of the CDR3 is TGTGCCAGCTCACCCCGTACATCTGGGGCCAACGTCCTGACTTTC. Protein product: CASSPRTSGANVLTF.

The genes are TRBV5-4 and TRBJ2-3, with 9 bases aligning to TRBD2. The V gene's germline CDR1 is SGHNT and CDR2 YYREEE (reference sequence). V gave up 6 bases and J gave up 2 bases; unmatched junction bases: 7. This CDR3 region has 15 residues. In DNA form, the CDR3 reads TGTGCCAGCAACACCCCTAGCGGGAACACAGATACGCAGTATTTT. It is translated as CASNTPSGNTDTQYF.

The chain joins TRBV28 to TRBJ2-2; a weak D match, TRBD1 (5 bases). Per germline, CDR1 MDHEN and CDR2 SYDVKM. V was pared by 3 bases and J by 7 bases, with 15 bases between. The CDR3 length is 15 residues. CDR3 DNA: TGTGCCAGCAGTTTCTCAATCAGGGCCGGCGGGGAGCTGTTTTTT. Protein: CASSFSIRAGGELFF.

The chain is built from TRBV5-1 and TRBJ2-3, with 9 bases fitting TRBD2. Losses at the gene ends were 4 bases for V and 4 bases for J; bases not matched to a gene: 10. Germline V gene data show CDR1 as SGHRS and CDR2 as YFSETQ. The CDR3 is made up of 16 amino acids. The CDR3 spells CASSPGGTSLSDTQYF. In nucleotides, the CDR3 is TGCGCCAGCAGCCCCGGTGGGACTAGCCTTTCAGATACGCAGTATTTT.

The V and J genes are TRBV5-1 and TRBJ2-1; D not resolved. Germline assignment: CDR1 SGHRS and CDR2 YFSETQ. Deletions cut 3 bases from V and 10 bases from J, with 17 bases between. This CDR3 spans 14 amino acids. Here the CDR3 reads CASSSNLGLVEQFF. CDR3 DNA: TGCGCCAGCAGCTCCAATTTGGGCCTGGTCGAGCAGTTCTTC. The full variable domain, with the rest looked up from reference TRBV5-1 and TRBJ2-1, is KAGVTQTPRYLIKTRGQQVTLSCSPISGHRSVSWYQQTPGQGLQFLFEYFSETQRNKGNFPGRFSGRQFSNSRSEMNVSTLELGDSALYLCASSSNLGLVEQFFGPGTRLTVL.

V usage is TRBV9 and J usage is TRBJ1-5; TRBD1 aligns across 12 bases. J was trimmed by 7 bases and V by 1 base; bases with no gene match: 6. The germline V gene encodes CDR1 SGDLS and CDR2 YYNGEE. The CDR3 extends over 16 amino acids. The CDR3 spells CASSVRDRGRRQPQHF. The CDR3, as DNA: TGTGCCAGCAGCGTAAGGGACAGGGGGCGCAGACAGCCCCAGCATTTT.

This chain links TRBV5-1 with TRBJ2-7; TRBD1 is a possible D gene (6 bases). CDR3 length equals 15 residues. The germline gives CDR1 SGHRS, CDR2 YFSETQ. V was shortened by 0 bases and J by 2 bases, with 12 bases between the two germline ends. The CDR3 reads CASSLADRPTYEQYF. CDR3 bases: TGCGCCAGCAGCTTGGCAGACAGGCCCACCTACGAGCAGTACTTC. Full variable domain (missing parts from reference TRBV5-1 and TRBJ2-7): KAGVTQTPRYLIKTRGQQVTLSCSPISGHRSVSWYQQTPGQGLQFLFEYFSETQRNKGNFPGRFSGRQFSNSRSEMNVSTLELGDSALYLCASSLADRPTYEQYFGPGTRLTVT.

The rearrangement links TRBV7-9 to TRBJ2-3; a weak D match, TRBD1 (7 bases). The CDR3 has 17 residues. V lost 6 bases, J lost 1 base, and 20 bases lay in between. Germline V gene sequence: CDR1 SEHNR, CDR2 FQNEAQ (reference sequence). CDR3 in amino acids: CASRPPARDRGTDTQYF. DNA for the CDR3: TGTGCCAGCAGGCCCCCGGCGCGGGACAGAGGCACAGATACGCAGTATTTT.

The J gene is TRBJ2-5, the V gene TRBV7-3, with TRBD2 matching over 11 bases. The CDR3 contains 16 residues. Germline values: CDR1 SGHTA, CDR2 FQGTGA. V was pared by 0 bases and J by 4 bases, with 4 bases of the junction left unmatched. The CDR3: CASSLTFSGRVETQYF. The CDR3 DNA reads TGTGCCAGCAGCTTAACTTTTAGCGGGAGGGTAGAGACCCAGTACTTC.

J is TRBJ2-2 and V is TRBV6-5; D possibly corresponds to TRBD1 (5 bases). CDR3 size: 14 residues. The V end lost 7 bases, the J end lost 0 bases, and 9 bases lay between the germline ends. The germline V gene has CDR1 MNHEY and CDR2 SVGAGI. Written as DNA, the CDR3 is TGTGCCAGCACTCGACAGACGAACACCGGGGAGCTGTTTTTT. This sequence encodes CASTRQTNTGELFF.

This chain's CDR3 is CSVRQGLYNEQFF. In nucleotides, the CDR3 is TGCAGCGTGCGACAGGGACTTTACAATGAGCAGTTCTTC. The V gene is TRBV29-1, the J gene TRBJ2-1; D perhaps matches TRBD1 (7 bases). Germline lookup yields CDR1 SQVTM and CDR2 ANQGSEA. This CDR3 has 13 amino acids. V gave up 6 bases and J gave up 4 bases, with 13 bases separating them.

This chain links TRBV9 with TRBJ1-1; 8 positions agree with TRBD1. The V gene end was trimmed by 8 bases and the J gene end by 3 bases; junction bases not matched to a gene: 12. The CDR3 sequence is 15 residues long. Per germline, CDR1 SGDLS and CDR2 YYNGEE. This CDR3 is CASSRRRGHDTEAFF. CDR3 bases: TGTGCCAGTTCTCGGCGCAGGGGGCATGACACTGAAGCTTTCTTT.

This rearrangement joins TRBV14 to TRBJ2-2, with D maybe TRBD1 (6 bases). This CDR3 contains 13 residues. The germline gives CDR1 SGHDN, CDR2 FVKESK. V was trimmed by 4 bases and J by 6 bases, leaving 9 bases between them. In DNA form, the CDR3 reads TGTGCCAGCAGCCCCCAGGGGCCCGGGGAGCTGTTTTTT. Protein product: CASSPQGPGELFF.

The chain's CDR3 is CASHAASGRVEQYF. In DNA form, the CDR3 reads TGTGCCAGCCACGCGGCTAGCGGGAGAGTTGAGCAGTACTTC. The chain joins TRBV2 to TRBJ2-7, with TRBD2 matching 10 bases. Trimming removed 8 bases from V and 7 bases from J; junction bases left unmatched: 11. CDR1 SNHLY and CDR2 FYNNEI come from the germline V gene. The CDR3 has 14 residues. The entire variable domain, with the rest obtained from reference TRBV2 and TRBJ2-7, is as follows: EPEVTQTPSHQVTQMGQEVILRCVPISNHLYFYWYRQILGQKVEFLVSFYNNEISEKSEIFDDQFSVERPDGSNFTLKIRSTKLEDSAMYFCASHAASGRVEQYFGPGTRLTVT.

The chain couples TRBV7-8 to TRBJ1-3, with D maybe TRBD1 (6 bases). Germline V gene lookup returns CDR1 SGHVS and CDR2 FQNEAQ. The CDR3 has 16 amino acids. Deletions cut 3 bases from V and 4 bases from J, with 16 bases between. The CDR3, as DNA: TGTGCCAGCAGCTTCGCTGGGGGGGCTGCGGGAAACACCATATATTTT. Translation: CASSFAGGAAGNTIYF. Using reference TRBV7-8 and TRBJ1-3 for the parts outside the CDR3, the full variable domain is GAGVSQSPRYKVAKRGQDVALRCDPISGHVSLFWYQQALGQGPEFLTYFQNEAQLDKSGLPSDRFFAERPEGSVSTLKIQRTQQEDSAVYLCASSFAGGAAGNTIYFGEGSWLTVV.

This clone was counted only a few times. V usage is TRBV4-1 and J usage is TRBJ1-5; tentatively, D is TRBD1 (6 bases). CDR1 is MGHRA, CDR2 YSYEKL, per germline. The length of the CDR3 is 16 residues. Trimming pared 2 bases from V and 2 bases from J, leaving 13 bases between. The CDR3 spells CASSQQQGGGNQPQHF. The CDR3 DNA is TGCGCCAGCAGCCAACAACAGGGCGGAGGCAATCAGCCCCAGCATTTT.